This paragraph covers one TCR beta chain sequence. Antigen: not known. The data were taken from a study of CD4 T cells in relation to SARS-CoV-2 and coronaviruses. Across the whole study: PBMCs were cultured with antigen for over 8 days before TCR beta sequencing.

The CDR3 runs 15 residues. The V end was cut by 5 bases, the J end by 0 bases, with 11 bases between. Germline CDR1 is SEHNR and CDR2 is FQNEAQ (reference sequence). TCRdb's table, derived via immunoSEQ multiplex PCR, lists solely in-frame clones and lacks some. Among 38,000 or so clones listed, roughly 80% were seen once. The chain has TRBV7-9 and TRBJ1-3, with D possibly matching TRBD1 (5 bases). What was sequenced was memory CD4+ T cells from PBMCs, cultured in vitro. The receptor was isolated from an adult with COVID-19. CDR3 bases: TGTGCCAGCAGCAGTGGGGCGGTCTCTGGAAACACCATATATTTT. As protein: CASSSGAVSGNTIYF.